In its sample, the clone carrying this T cell receptor (beta chain) was seen a few times. Its antigen is currently unknown. The data derive from a study of beta chain features in type 1 diabetes. Every bit of the isolated RNA underwent reverse transcription, so sequencing read expressed TCRB transcripts. Using immunoSEQ multiplex PCR, the repertoire was profiled, and TCRdb retains in-frame clones only, with some absent. The table shows under 900,000 clones, with 15% to 20% occurring only once. V lost 5 bases, J lost 10 bases, and 12 bases lay in between. The CDR3 consists of 11 residues. Germline V CDR1 and CDR2: DFQATT, SNEGSKA (reference sequence). Isolation of CD4+ naive, central memory, regulatory and stem cell-like memory cells was achieved by sorting via CD45RO/CCR7/CD25/CD127/CD95/CD27. The authors obtained over 95% purity in all sorted populations. Findings and limits, study-wide: High TCR expression in some cells could lead to their over-representation in cDNA sequencing.

The chain joins TRBV20-1 to TRBJ2-1; D might be TRBD1 (5 bases). The sample consisted of naive CD4+ T cells from blood. The receptor was isolated from a woman under 30 in good health. The CDR3, as DNA: TGCAGTGCTCCCCGACGGACAGAGCAGTTCTTC. Its protein product is CSAPRRTEQFF.